Shown below are 12 T cell receptor beta chains from a single sample sequenced in a study of blood T cell repertoires in COVID-19. Here immunoSEQ multiplex PCR was the method, and the copy in TCRdb shows in-frame clones only, minus some. The table lists about 250,000 clones, roughly four fifths of them singletons. The sample taken for sequencing was PBMCs or T cells enriched from blood (not recorded which). Receptors were obtained from a middle-aged man who had been exposed to COVID-19.

This clone was seen only a few times. This sequence joins TRBV29-1 and TRBJ1-3, with D possibly TRBD1 on 6 matching bases. The CDR3 has 16 amino acids. The V gene's germline CDR1 is SQVTM and CDR2 ANQGSEA. V was clipped by 5 bases and J by 0 bases, with 17 bases between them. CDR3 coding DNA: TGCAGCGTTAGTTCCGGGACATACTACTCTGGAAACACCATATATTTT. This translates into CSVSSGTYYSGNTIYF.

The chain couples TRBV7-9 to TRBJ2-7; 9 positions match TRBD1. The CDR3 loop spans 15 amino acids. Germline V gene sequence: CDR1 SEHNR, CDR2 FQNEAQ (reference sequence). The ends lost 5 bases at V and 6 bases at J; junction bases unmatched: 11. DNA for the CDR3: TGTGCCAGCAGCCTGGGACAGGGCGGACCACCCGAGCAGTACTTC. This gives the protein CASSLGQGGPPEQYF.

V gene TRBV19 combines with J gene TRBJ2-7; 8 nucleotides line up with TRBD2. Germline assignment: CDR1 LNHDA and CDR2 SQIVND (reference sequence). The CDR3 runs to 16 residues. The ends lost 2 bases at V and 2 bases at J; junction bases unmatched: 8. The CDR3: CASSISGGLFAYEQYF. The CDR3, as DNA: TGTGCCAGTAGTATATCGGGAGGGCTATTCGCCTACGAGCAGTACTTC.

This chain joins TRBV15 and TRBJ1-1; possible D gene TRBD1, 6 bases. The CDR3 is made up of 15 amino acids. CDR1 is LNHNV, CDR2 YYDKDF, per germline (reference sequence). Between the trimmed V and J ends, which lost 0 bases and 11 bases, there was a span of 19 bases. As DNA, the CDR3 is TGTGCCACCAGCAGAGACGCGACAGGCAGTCTTGATGCTTTCTTT. It yields the protein CATSRDATGSLDAFF.

The chain carries TRBV29-1 and TRBJ1-2; tentatively, D is TRBD1 (5 bases). Per the germline V gene, CDR1 is SQVTM and CDR2 is ANQGSEA. This CDR3 contains 13 residues. Trimming left V 4 bases short and J 8 bases short, with 17 bases between. CDR3 in amino acids: CSVGARTGTGYTF. The CDR3 DNA follows: TGCAGCGTTGGGGCCCGAACAGGTACGGGCTACACCTTC. The full variable domain, its missing parts supplied by reference TRBV29-1 and TRBJ1-2, is SAVISQKPSRDICQRGTSLTIQCQVDSQVTMMFWYRQQPGQSLTLIATANQGSEATYESGFVIDKFPISRPNLTFSTLTVSNMSPEDSSIYLCSVGARTGTGYTFGSGTRLTVV.

Many counts were recorded for this clone. V is TRBV19 and J is TRBJ2-3; D perhaps matches TRBD2 (6 bases). Germline CDR1 LNHDA, CDR2 SQIVND (reference sequence). The CDR3 is 12 amino acids. The V end lost 5 bases, the J end lost 8 bases, and 11 bases lay between the germline ends. CDR3 sequence reads: CASSPLGGTQYF. The CDR3 bases are TGTGCCAGTAGTCCGCTCGGGGGTACGCAGTATTTT. The complete variable domain, with remaining parts taken from reference TRBV19 and TRBJ2-3, reads DGGITQSPKYLFRKEGQNVTLSCEQNLNHDAMYWYRQDPGQGLRLIYYSQIVNDFQKGDIAEGYSVSREKKESFPLTVTSAQKNPTAFYLCASSPLGGTQYFGPGTRLTVL.

The rearrangement joins TRBV6-5 to TRBJ2-7, with TRBD1 identical over 7 bases. From germline, CDR1 is MNHEY and CDR2 SVGAGI. This CDR3 has 15 amino acids. The trim removed 4 bases at V and 5 bases at J, leaving 11 bases unmatched. The CDR3 loop is CASSLNQDRVHEQYF. CDR3 coding DNA: TGTGCCAGCAGTTTAAATCAAGACAGGGTCCACGAGCAGTACTTC.

This clone was detected once. The CDR3 DNA follows: TGTGCCACCAGTCACCCTAGCGGAAGCTCCTACAATGAGCAGTTCTTC. Amino acids: CATSHPSGSSYNEQFF. The chain joins TRBV24-1 to TRBJ2-1, with 7 bases aligning to TRBD2. The CDR3 loop spans 16 amino acids. Germline V lookup: CDR1 KGHDR, CDR2 SFDVKD. With V trimmed by 6 bases and J by 0 bases, 7 bases remained unmatched.

The CDR3 bases are TGTGCCAGCAGTTTCACTAGCGGAGCTTACACAGATACGCAGTATTTT. Amino acid sequence: CASSFTSGAYTDTQYF. The chain couples TRBV6-5 to TRBJ2-3, with 8 bases fitting TRBD2. V shed 4 bases and J 2 bases; nucleotides not matched to a gene: 8. The CDR3 is made up of 16 amino acids. The germline gives CDR1 MNHEY, CDR2 SVGAGI.

The CDR3 nucleotides read TGTGCCAGCAGCTTAGACAGGGGACACATGAACACTGAAGCTTTCTTT. Translating it yields CASSLDRGHMNTEAFF. The rearrangement joins TRBV7-9 to TRBJ1-1, with 7 nucleotides matching TRBD1. The V segment lost 1 base and the J segment 0 bases; nucleotides outside the gene matches: 5. The CDR3 spans 16 residues. Germline V gene lookup returns CDR1 SEHNR and CDR2 FQNEAQ (reference sequence).

This clone appeared a few times. The V gene is TRBV11-3, the J gene TRBJ2-1; D perhaps matches TRBD1 (5 bases). V was shortened by 1 base and J by 4 bases, with 8 bases between the two germline ends. The germline V gene has CDR1 SGHNT and CDR2 YENEEA. There are 14 residues in the CDR3. The CDR3 loop is CASSLGAGYNEQFF. The CDR3 DNA reads TGTGCCAGCAGCTTAGGGGCAGGGTACAATGAGCAGTTCTTC. Combining the CDR3 with reference TRBV11-3 and TRBJ2-1 gives the whole variable domain EAGVVQSPRYKIIEKKQPVAFWCNPISGHNTLYWYLQNLGQGPELLIRYENEEAVDDSQLPKDRFSAERLKGVDSTLKIQPAELGDSAVYLCASSLGAGYNEQFFGPGTRLTVL.

The rearrangement links TRBV7-9 to TRBJ1-2; D is possibly TRBD1 (6 bases). The CDR3 is made up of 12 amino acids. V was clipped by 10 bases and J by 10 bases, with 19 bases between them. From germline, CDR1 is SEHNR and CDR2 FQNEAQ (reference sequence). CDR3: CATVRQDQFYTF. The CDR3, as DNA: TGTGCCACCGTCAGACAGGACCAATTCTACACCTTC.